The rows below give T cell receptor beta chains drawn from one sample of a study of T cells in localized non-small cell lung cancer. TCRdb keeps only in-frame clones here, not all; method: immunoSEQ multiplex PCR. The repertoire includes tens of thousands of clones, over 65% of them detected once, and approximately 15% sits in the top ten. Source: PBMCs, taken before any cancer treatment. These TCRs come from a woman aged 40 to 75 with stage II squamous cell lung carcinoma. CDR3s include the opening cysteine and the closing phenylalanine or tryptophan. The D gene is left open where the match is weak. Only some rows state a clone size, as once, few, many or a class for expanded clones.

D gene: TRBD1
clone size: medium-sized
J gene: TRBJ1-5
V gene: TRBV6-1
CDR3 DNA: TGTGCCAGCCAGAGCAGGACAGGGGGTACGCCCCAGCATTTT
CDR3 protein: CASQSRTGGTPQHF

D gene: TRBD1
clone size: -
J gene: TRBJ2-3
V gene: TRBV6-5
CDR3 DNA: TGTGCCAGCAAACAGGGGTCTAGCACAGATACGCAGTATTTT
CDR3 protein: CASKQGSSTDTQYF

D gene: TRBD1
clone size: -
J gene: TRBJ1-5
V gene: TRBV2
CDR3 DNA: TGTGCCAGCAGTGTAGGACAGGGGGGCAATCAGCCCCAGCATTTT
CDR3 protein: CASSVGQGGNQPQHF

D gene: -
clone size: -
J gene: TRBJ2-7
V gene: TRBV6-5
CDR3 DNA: TGTGCCAGCAGAACACCGGGCCAAAGCTCCTACGAGCAGTACTTC
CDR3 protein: CASRTPGQSSYEQYF

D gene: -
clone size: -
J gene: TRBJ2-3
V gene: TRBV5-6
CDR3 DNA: TGTGCCAGCAGCTTGGCCGGGGGCGAGGAGTATTTT
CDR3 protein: CASSLAGGEEYF

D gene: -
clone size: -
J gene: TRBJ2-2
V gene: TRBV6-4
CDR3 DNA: TGTGCCAGCAGTGAGGGGTTGTTGGGACGGTCGAACACCGGGGAGCTGTTTTTT
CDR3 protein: CASSEGLLGRSNTGELFF

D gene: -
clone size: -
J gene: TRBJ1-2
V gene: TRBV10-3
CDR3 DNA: TGTGCCATCTCTCAGGCCGGCGGACAAGGCTACACCTTC
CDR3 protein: CAISQAGGQGYTF

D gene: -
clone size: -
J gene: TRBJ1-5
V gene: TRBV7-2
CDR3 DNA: TGTGCCAGCAGCTTAGCCCCGGGGCCCCAGCATTTT
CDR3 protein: CASSLAPGPQHF

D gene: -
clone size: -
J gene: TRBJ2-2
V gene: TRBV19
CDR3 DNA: TGTGCCAGTAGTATAGAGTTTCGCTCCGGGGAGCTGTTTTTT
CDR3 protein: CASSIEFRSGELFF

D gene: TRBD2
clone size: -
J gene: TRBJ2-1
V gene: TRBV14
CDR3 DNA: TGTGCCAGCAGCCAAGGGATAGCGGGGCCCTACAATGAGCAGTTCTTC
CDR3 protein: CASSQGIAGPYNEQFF

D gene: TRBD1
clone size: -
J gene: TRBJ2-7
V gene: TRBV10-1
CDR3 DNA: TGCGCCAGCCAGGGGAACAGGGGCCACCCCTACGAGCAGTACTTC
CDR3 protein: CASQGNRGHPYEQYF

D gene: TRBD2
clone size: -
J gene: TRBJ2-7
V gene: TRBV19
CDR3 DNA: TGTGCCAGTAGTGGACTAGCGGGAGACTCCTACGAGCAGTACTTC
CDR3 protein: CASSGLAGDSYEQYF

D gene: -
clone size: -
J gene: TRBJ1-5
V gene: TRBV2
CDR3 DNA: TGTGCCAGCAGTGTACAGGGACCCCGGCCCCAGCATTTT
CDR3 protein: CASSVQGPRPQHF

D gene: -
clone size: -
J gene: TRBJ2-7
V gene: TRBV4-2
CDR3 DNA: TGTGCCAGCAGCCAAGAAGGGGTCGGACCCCGGACCTACGAGCAGTACTTC
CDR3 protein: CASSQEGVGPRTYEQYF

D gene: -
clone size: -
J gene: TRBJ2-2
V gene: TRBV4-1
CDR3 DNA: TGCGCCAGCAGCCAAGGGCAGGAGAACACCGGGGAGCTGTTTTTT
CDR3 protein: CASSQGQENTGELFF

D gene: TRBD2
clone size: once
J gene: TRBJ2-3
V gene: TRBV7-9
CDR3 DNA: TGTGCCAGCAGCCCCAGCGGGAGGGGCTCAGATACGCAGTATTTT
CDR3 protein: CASSPSGRGSDTQYF

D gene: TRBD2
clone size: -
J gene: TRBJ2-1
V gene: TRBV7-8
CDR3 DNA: TGTGCCAGCAGCCTAGGCGGGTTACTAGCGGTTTACAATGAGCAGTTCTTC
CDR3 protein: CASSLGGLLAVYNEQFF

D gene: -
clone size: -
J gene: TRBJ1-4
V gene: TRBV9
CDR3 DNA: TGTGCCAGCAGCGTAGATCCGGGAGTTAATGAAAAACTGTTTTTT
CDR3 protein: CASSVDPGVNEKLFF

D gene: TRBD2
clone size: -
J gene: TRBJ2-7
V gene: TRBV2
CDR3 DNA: TGTGCCAGCCGCGGGGGGGAGGGATACGAGCAGTACTTC
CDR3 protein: CASRGGEGYEQYF

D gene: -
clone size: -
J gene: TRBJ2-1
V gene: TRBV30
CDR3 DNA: TGTGCCTGGACCCTAAGACAGGGAGGAGAGCAGTTCTTC
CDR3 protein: CAWTLRQGGEQFF

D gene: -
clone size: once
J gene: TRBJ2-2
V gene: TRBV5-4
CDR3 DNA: TGTGCCAGCAGCTTGGTCAGGGCCGACACCGGGGAGCTGTTTTTT
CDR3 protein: CASSLVRADTGELFF

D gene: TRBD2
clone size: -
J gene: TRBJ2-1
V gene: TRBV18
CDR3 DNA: TGTGCCAGCTCACCACCCCTAGCGGGAGGCAATGAGCAGTTCTTC
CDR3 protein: CASSPPLAGGNEQFF

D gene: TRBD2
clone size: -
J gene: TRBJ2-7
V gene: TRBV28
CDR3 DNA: TGTGCCAGCAGTTTAAGTTCCCTAGCGGGCACCTACGAGCAGTACTTC
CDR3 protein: CASSLSSLAGTYEQYF

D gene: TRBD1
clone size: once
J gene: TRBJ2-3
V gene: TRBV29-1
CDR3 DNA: TGCAGCGCTGGACAGGGTTCTACAGATACGCAGTATTTT
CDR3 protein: CSAGQGSTDTQYF

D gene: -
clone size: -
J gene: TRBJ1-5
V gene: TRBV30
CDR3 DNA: TGTGCCTGGAATAAGGGGCCGTATAGCAATCAGCCCCAGCATTTT
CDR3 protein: CAWNKGPYSNQPQHF

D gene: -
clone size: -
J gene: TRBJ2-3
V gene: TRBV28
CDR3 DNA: TGTGCCAGCAGTAACTCATGGGATACGCAGTATTTT
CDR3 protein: CASSNSWDTQYF

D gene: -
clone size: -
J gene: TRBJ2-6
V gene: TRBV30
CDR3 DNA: TGTGCCTGGAGTGGAAACCAGGGTTACCTCTCTGGGGCCAACGTCCTGACTTTC
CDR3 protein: CAWSGNQGYLSGANVLTF

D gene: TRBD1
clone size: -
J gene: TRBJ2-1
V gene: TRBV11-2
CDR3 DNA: TGTGCCAGCAGCACAGACAGGGGCAATGAGCAGTTCTTC
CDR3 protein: CASSTDRGNEQFF

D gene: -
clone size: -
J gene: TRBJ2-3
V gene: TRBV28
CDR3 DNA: TGTGCCAGCAGTTTCCACACTGGGACCACCCGCCCAGATACGCAGTATTTT
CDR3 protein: CASSFHTGTTRPDTQYF

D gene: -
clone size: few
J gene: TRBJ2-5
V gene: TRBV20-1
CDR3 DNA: TGCAGTGCTAGCCGGGAAGAGACCCAGTACTTC
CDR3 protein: CSASREETQYF

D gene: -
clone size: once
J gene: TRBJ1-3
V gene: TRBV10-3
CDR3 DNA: TGTGCCATCGGTGAAGTTTCCTCTGGAAACACCATATATTTT
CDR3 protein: CAIGEVSSGNTIYF

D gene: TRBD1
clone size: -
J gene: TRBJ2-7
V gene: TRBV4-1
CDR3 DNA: TGCGCCAGCAGCCAGGGGACAGGGGGCGGCGAGCAGTACTTC
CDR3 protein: CASSQGTGGGEQYF

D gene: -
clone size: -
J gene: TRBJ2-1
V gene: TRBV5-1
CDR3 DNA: TGCGCCAGCAGCTCATCACTAGTTTCGGTCTTCAATGAGCAGTTCTTC
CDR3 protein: CASSSSLVSVFNEQFF

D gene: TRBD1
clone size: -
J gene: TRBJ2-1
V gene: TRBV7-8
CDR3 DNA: TGTGCCAGCAGCTTAGGGCAGGGGGCATTTGAGCAGTTCTTC
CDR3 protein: CASSLGQGAFEQFF

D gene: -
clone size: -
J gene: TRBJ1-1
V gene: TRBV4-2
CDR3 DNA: TGTGCCAGCAGCCAAGAGCGGACATTGAACACTGAAGCTTTCTTT
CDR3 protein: CASSQERTLNTEAFF

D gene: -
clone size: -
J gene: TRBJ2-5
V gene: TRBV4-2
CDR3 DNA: TGTGCCAGCAGCCTCTGGGGCGCAAAAGAGACCCAGTACTTC
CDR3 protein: CASSLWGAKETQYF

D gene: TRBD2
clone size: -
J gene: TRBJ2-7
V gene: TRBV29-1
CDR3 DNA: TGCAGCGTTTCCGGACTAGCGGGCTACGCCTACGAGCAGTACTTC
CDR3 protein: CSVSGLAGYAYEQYF

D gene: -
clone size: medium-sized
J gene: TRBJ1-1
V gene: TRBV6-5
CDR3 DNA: TGTGCCACGGGACCGCCGAACACTGAAGCTTTCTTT
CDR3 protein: CATGPPNTEAFF

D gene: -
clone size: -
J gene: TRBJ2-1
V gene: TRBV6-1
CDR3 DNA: TGTGCCAGCAGCGCAGACCCATCCGACAATGAGCAGTTCTTC
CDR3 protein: CASSADPSDNEQFF

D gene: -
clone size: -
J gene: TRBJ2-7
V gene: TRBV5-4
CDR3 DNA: TGTGCCAGCGCTATTGCGACAGGCTCGAGCTCCTACGAGCAGTACTTC
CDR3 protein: CASAIATGSSSYEQYF

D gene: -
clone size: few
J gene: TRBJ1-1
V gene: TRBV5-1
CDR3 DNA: TGCGCCAGCAGCTTGCCCAACTTTACCGGACTTACGAACACTGAAGCTTTCTTT
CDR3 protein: CASSLPNFTGLTNTEAFF

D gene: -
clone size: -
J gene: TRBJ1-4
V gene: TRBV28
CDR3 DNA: TGTGCCAGCAAGAGGGGGAGGGATGAAAAACTGTTTTTT
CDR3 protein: CASKRGRDEKLFF